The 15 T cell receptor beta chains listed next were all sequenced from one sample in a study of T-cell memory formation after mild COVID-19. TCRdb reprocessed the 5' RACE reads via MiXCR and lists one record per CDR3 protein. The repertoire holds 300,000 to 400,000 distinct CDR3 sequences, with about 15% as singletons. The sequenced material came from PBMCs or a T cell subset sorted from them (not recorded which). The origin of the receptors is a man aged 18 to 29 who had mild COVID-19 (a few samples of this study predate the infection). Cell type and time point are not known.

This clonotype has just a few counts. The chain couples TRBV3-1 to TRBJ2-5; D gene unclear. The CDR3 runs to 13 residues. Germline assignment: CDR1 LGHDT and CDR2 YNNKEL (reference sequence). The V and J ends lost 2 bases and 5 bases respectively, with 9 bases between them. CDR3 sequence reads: CASSQSPRETQYF. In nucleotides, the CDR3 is TGTGCCAGCAGCCAAAGCCCGCGGGAGACCCAGTACTTC.

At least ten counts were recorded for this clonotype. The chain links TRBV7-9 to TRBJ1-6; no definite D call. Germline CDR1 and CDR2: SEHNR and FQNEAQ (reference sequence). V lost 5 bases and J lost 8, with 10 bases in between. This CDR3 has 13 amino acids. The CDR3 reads CASSPLADSPLHF. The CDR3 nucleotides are TGTGCCAGCAGCCCCCTGGCCGATTCACCCCTCCACTTT. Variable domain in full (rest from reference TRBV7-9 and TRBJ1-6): DTGVSQNPRHKITKRGQNVTFRCDPISEHNRLYWYRQTLGQGPEFLTYFQNEAQLEKSRLLSDRFSAERPKGSFSTLEIQRTEQGDSAMYLCASSPLADSPLHFGNGTRLTVT.

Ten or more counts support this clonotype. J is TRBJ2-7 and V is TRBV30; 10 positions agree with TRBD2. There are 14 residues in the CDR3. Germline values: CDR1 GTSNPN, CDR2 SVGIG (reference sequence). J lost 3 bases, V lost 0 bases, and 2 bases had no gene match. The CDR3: CAWSVLAGVYEQYF. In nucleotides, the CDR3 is TGTGCCTGGAGTGTTCTAGCGGGGGTCTACGAGCAGTACTTC. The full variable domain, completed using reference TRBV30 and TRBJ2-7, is SQTIHQWPATLVQPVGSPLSLECTVEGTSNPNLYWYRQAAGRGLQLLFYSVGIGQISSEVPQNLSASRPQDRQFILSSKKLLLSDSGFYLCAWSVLAGVYEQYFGPGTRLTVT.

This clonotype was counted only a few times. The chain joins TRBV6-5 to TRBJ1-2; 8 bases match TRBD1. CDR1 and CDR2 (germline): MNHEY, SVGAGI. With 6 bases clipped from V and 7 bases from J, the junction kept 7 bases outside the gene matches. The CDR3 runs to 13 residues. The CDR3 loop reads CASSKQGVSGYTF. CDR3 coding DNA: TGTGCCAGCAGCAAACAGGGGGTTAGTGGCTACACCTTC.

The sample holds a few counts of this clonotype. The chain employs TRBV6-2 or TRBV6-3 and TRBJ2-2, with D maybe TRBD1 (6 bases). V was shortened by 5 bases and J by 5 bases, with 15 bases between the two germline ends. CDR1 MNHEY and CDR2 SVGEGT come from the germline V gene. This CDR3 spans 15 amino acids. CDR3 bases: TGTGCCAGCAGTCGCCGACCAGGGGTTACCGGGGAGCTGTTTTTT. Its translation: CASSRRPGVTGELFF.

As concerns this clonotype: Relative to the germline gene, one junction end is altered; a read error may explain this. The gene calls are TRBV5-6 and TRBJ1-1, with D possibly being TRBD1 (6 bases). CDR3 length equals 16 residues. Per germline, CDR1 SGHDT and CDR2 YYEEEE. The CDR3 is CASSPFWQGTTSDAFF. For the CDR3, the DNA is TGTGCCAGCAGCCCTTTTTGGCAGGGGACTACCTCTGACGCTTTCTTT.

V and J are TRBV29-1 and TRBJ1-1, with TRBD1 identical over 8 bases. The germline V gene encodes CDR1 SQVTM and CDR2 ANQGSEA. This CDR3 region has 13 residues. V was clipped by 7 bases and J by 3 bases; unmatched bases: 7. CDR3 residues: CSAGQGGHTEAFF. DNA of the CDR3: TGCAGCGCTGGACAGGGAGGGCACACTGAAGCTTTCTTT.

The CDR3 DNA sequence: TGTGCCAGCACGAACAGGGGGGGGGAGCAGTTCTTC. Encoded protein: CASTNRGGEQFF. The V call is TRBV6-2 or TRBV6-3, the J call TRBJ2-1; tentatively, D is TRBD1 (8 bases). The CDR3 extends over 12 amino acids. V lost 7 bases to trimming and J lost 10 bases, with 14 bases between them. Germline lookup yields CDR1 MNHEY and CDR2 SVGEGT.

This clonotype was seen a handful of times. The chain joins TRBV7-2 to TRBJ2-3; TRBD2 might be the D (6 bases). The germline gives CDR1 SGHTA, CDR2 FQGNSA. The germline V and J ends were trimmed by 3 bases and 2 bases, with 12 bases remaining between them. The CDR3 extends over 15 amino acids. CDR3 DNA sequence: TGTGCCAGCAGCTTCTTTGGGGGGAACACAGATACGCAGTATTTT. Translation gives CASSFFGGNTDTQYF. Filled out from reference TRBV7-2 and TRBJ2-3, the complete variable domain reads GAGVSQSPSNKVTEKGKDVELRCDPISGHTALYWYRQSLGQGLEFLIYFQGNSAPDKSGLPSDRFSAERTGGSVSTLTIQRTQQEDSAVYLCASSFFGGNTDTQYFGPGTRLTVL.

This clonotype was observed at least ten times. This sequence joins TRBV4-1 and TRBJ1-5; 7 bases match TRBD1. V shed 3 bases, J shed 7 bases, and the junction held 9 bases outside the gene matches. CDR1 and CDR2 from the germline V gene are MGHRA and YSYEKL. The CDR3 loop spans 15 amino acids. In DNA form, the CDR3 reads TGCGCCAGCAGCCACTTGACAGGGAGGAAGCAGCCCCAGCATTTT. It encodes CASSHLTGRKQPQHF.

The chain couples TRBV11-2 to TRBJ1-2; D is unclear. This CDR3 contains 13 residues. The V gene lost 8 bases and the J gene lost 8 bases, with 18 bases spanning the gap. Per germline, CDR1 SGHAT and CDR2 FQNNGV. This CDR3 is CASGQTDLSGYTF. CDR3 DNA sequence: TGTGCCAGCGGCCAGACCGATCTATCGGGCTACACCTTC.

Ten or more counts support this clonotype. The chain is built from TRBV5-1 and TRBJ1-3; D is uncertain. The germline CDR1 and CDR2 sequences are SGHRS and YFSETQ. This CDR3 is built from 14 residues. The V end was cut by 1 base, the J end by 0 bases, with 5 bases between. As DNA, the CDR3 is TGCGCCAGCAGCTTGCAGAGCTCTGGAAACACCATATATTTT. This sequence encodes CASSLQSSGNTIYF.

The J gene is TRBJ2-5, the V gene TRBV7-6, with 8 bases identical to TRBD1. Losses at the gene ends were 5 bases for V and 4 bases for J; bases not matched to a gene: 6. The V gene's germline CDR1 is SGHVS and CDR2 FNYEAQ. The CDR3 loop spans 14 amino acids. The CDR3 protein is CASSPPTGVETQYF. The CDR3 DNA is TGTGCCAGCAGCCCTCCGACAGGGGTAGAGACCCAGTACTTC. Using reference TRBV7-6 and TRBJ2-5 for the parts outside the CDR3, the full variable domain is GAGVSQSPRYKVTKRGQDVALRCDPISGHVSLYWYRQALGQGPEFLTYFNYEAQQDKSGLPNDRFSAERPEGSISTLTIQRTEQRDSAMYRCASSPPTGVETQYFGPGTRLLVL.

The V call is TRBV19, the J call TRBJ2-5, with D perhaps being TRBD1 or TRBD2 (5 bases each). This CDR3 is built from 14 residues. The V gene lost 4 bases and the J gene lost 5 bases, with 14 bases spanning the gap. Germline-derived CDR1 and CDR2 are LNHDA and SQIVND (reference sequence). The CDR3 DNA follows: TGTGCCAGTAGTACGGGACCAATCCGGGAGACCCAGTACTTC. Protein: CASSTGPIRETQYF.

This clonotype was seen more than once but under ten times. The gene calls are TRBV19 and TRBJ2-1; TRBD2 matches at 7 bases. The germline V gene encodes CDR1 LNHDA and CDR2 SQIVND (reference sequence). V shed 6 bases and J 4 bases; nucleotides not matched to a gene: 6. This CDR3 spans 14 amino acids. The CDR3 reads CASSSGVPYNEQFF. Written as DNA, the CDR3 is TGTGCCAGTAGCAGCGGGGTACCTTACAATGAGCAGTTCTTC.